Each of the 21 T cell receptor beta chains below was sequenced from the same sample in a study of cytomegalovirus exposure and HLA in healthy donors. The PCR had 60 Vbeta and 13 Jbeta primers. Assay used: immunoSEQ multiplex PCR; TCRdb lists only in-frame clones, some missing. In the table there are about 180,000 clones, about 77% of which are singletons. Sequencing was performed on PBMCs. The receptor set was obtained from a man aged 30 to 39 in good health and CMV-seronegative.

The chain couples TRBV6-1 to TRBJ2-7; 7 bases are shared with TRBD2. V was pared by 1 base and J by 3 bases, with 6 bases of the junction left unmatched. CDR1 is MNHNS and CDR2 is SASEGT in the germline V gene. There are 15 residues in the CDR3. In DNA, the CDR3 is TGTGCCAGCAGTGAAGGGAAGACTAGCCTCTACGAGCAGTACTTC. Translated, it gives CASSEGKTSLYEQYF.

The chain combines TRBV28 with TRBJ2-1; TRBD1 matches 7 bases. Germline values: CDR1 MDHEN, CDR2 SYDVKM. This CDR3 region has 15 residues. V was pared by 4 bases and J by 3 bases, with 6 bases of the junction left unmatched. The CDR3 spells CASSSSRTGYNEQFF. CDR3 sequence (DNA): TGTGCCAGCAGTTCGTCGAGGACAGGCTACAATGAGCAGTTCTTC.

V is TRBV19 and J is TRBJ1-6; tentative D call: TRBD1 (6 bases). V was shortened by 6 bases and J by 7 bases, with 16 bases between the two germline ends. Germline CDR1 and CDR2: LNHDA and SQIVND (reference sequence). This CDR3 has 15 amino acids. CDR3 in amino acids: CASSSGPGVNSPLHF. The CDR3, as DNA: TGTGCCAGTAGCTCAGGGCCAGGGGTCAATTCACCCCTCCACTTT.

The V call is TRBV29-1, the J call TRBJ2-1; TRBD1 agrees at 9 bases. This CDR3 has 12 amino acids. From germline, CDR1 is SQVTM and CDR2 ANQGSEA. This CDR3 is CAFNRGRNEQFF. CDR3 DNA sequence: TGCGCATTTAACAGGGGGCGAAATGAGCAGTTCTTC.

In DNA, the CDR3 is TGTGCCAGCAGCTTGGGGTTCGGGACAGGGGACACTGAAGCTTTCTTT. Translated: CASSLGFGTGDTEAFF. The chain links TRBV5-6 to TRBJ1-1; 10 nucleotides agree with TRBD1. Per germline, CDR1 SGHDT and CDR2 YYEEEE. Trimming took 0 bases from V and 3 from J; bases not matched to a gene: 5. The CDR3 spans 16 residues.

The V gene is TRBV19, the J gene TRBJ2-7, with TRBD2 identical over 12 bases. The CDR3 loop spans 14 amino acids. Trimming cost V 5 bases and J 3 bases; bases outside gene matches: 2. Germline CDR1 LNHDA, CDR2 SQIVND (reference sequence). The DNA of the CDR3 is TGTGCCAGTAGTCTGACTAGCGGGGGCTACGAGCAGTACTTC. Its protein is CASSLTSGGYEQYF. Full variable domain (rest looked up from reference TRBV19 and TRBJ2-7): DGGITQSPKYLFRKEGQNVTLSCEQNLNHDAMYWYRQDPGQGLRLIYYSQIVNDFQKGDIAEGYSVSREKKESFPLTVTSAQKNPTAFYLCASSLTSGGYEQYFGPGTRLTVT.

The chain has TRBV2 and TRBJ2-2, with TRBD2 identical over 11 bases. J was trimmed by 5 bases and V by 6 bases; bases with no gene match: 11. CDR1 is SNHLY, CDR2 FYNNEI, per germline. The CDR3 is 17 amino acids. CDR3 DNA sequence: TGTGCCAGCAGCGTCACGGGACTAGCGGATTATACCGGGGAGCTGTTTTTT. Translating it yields CASSVTGLADYTGELFF.

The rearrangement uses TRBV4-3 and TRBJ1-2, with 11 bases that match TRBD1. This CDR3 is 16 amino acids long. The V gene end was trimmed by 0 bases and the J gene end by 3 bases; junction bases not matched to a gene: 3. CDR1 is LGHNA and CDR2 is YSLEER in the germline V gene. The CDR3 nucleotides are TGCGCCAGCAGCCAAGAGGACAGGGGGCGCGACTATGGCTACACCTTC. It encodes CASSQEDRGRDYGYTF.

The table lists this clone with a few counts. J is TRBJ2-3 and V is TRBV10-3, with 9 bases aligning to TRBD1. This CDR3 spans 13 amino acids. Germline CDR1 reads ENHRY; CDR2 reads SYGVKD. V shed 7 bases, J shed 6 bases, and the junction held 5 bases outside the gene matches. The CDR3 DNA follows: TGTGCCATCATGGGACAGGGTTCGGATACGCAGTATTTT. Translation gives CAIMGQGSDTQYF.

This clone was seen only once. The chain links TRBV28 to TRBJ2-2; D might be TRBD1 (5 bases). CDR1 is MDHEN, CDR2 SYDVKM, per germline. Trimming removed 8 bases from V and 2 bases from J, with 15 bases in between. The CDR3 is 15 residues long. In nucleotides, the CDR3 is TGTGCCAGCGCTCCGATGGGGCCAAACACCGGGGAGCTGTTTTTT. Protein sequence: CASAPMGPNTGELFF.

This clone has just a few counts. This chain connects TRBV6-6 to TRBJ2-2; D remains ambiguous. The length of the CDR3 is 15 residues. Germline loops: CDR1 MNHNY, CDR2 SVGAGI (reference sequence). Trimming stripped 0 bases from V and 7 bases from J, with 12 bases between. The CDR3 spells CASSYSSPGIGELFF. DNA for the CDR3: TGTGCCAGCAGTTACTCGAGCCCAGGAATCGGGGAGCTGTTTTTT.

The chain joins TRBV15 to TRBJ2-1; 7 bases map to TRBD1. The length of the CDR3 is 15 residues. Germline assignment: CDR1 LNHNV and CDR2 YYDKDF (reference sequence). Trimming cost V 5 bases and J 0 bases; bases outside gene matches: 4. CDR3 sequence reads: CATSLGQNSYNEQFF. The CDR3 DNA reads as TGTGCCACCAGCTTGGGACAGAACTCCTACAATGAGCAGTTCTTC.

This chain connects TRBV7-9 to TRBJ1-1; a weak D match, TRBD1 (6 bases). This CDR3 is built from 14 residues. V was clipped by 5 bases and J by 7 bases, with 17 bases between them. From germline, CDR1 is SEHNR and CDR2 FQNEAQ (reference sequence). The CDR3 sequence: CASSTRTGYGEAFF. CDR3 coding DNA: TGTGCCAGCAGCACTAGAACAGGGTATGGTGAAGCTTTCTTT.

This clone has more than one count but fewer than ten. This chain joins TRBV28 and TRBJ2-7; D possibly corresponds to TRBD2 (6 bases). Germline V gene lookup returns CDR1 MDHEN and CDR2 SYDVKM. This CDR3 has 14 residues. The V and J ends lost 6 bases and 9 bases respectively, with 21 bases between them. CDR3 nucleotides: TGTGCCAGCAGCGGAGGGCGGCTTTTTTGGTGGCAGTACTTC. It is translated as CASSGGRLFWWQYF. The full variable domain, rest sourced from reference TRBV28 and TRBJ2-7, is DVKVTQSSRYLVKRTGEKVFLECVQDMDHENMFWYRQDPGLGLRLIYFSYDVKMKEKGDIPEGYSVSREKKERFSLILESASTNQTSMYLCASSGGRLFWWQYFGPGTRLTVT.

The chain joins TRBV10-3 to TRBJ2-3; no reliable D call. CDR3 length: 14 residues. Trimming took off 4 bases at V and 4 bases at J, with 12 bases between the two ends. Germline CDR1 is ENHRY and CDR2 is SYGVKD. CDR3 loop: CAISGGLGADTQYF. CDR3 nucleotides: TGTGCCATCAGTGGAGGATTAGGCGCAGATACGCAGTATTTT.

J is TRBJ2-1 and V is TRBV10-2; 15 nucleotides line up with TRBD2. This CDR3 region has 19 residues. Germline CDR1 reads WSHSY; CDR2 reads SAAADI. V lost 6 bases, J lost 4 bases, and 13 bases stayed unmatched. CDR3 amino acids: CASRRGDGLAGGLYNEQFF. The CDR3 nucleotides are TGCGCCAGCAGGAGGGGTGACGGACTAGCGGGGGGGCTATACAATGAGCAGTTCTTC.

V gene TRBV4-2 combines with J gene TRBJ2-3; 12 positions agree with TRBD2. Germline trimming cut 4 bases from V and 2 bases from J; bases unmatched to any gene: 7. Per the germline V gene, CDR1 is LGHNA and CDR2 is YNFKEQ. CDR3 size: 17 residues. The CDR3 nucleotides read TGTGCCAGCAGCCTCCTGACTAGCGGGGGACCCACAGATACGCAGTATTTT. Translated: CASSLLTSGGPTDTQYF.

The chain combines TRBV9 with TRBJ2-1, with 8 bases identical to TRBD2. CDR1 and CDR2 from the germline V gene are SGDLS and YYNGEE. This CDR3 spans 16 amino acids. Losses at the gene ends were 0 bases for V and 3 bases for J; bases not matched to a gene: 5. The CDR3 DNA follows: TGTGCCAGCAGCGTAGTGATAGCGGGGAACTACAATGAGCAGTTCTTC. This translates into CASSVVIAGNYNEQFF. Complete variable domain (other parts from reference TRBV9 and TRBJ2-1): DSGVTQTPKHLITATGQRVTLRCSPRSGDLSVYWYQQSLDQGLQFLIQYYNGEERAKGNILERFSAQQFPDLHSELNLSSLELGDSALYFCASSVVIAGNYNEQFFGPGTRLTVL.

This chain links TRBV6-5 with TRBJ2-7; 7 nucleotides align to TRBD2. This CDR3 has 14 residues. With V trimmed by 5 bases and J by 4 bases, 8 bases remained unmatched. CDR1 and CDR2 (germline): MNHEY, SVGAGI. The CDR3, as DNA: TGTGCCAGCAGTCGGGACTATAAGGTATACGAGCAGTACTTC. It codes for CASSRDYKVYEQYF.

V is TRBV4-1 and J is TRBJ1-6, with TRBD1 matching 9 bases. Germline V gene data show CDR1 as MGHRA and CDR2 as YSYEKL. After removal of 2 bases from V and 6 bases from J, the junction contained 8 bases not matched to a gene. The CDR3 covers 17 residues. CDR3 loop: CASSQPGTGPGNSPLHF. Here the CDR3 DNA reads TGCGCCAGCAGCCAACCGGGGACAGGGCCCGGTAATTCACCCCTCCACTTT.

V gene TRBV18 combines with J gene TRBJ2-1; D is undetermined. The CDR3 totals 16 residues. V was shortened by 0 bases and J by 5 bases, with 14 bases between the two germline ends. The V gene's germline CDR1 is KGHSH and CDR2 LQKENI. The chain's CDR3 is CASSPPFSGADNEQFF. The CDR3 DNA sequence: TGTGCCAGCTCACCACCCTTTTCCGGTGCTGACAATGAGCAGTTCTTC. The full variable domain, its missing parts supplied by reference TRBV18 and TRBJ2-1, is NAGVMQNPRHLVRRRGQEARLRCSPMKGHSHVYWYRQLPEEGLKFMVYLQKENIIDESGMPKERFSAEFPKEGPSILRIQQVVRGDSAAYFCASSPPFSGADNEQFFGPGTRLTVL.